The source of this T cell receptor beta chain is a study of OX40 agonist ivuxolimab in advanced cancers. TCRdb's copy holds only in-frame clones and misses some; the assay was immunoSEQ multiplex PCR. The sample records 70,000 to 100,000 clones, approximately 84% being singletons. Germline V gives CDR1 SQVTM, CDR2 ANQGSEA. V trimming: 7 bases; J trimming: 5 bases; junction bases outside the gene matches: 17. The CDR3 has 16 amino acids. Sample: CD4+ or CD8+ T cells sorted from blood, taken in a trial of the OX40 agonist ivuxolimab. The receptor's source is an adult with an advanced solid tumor such as melanoma, head and neck, liver or kidney cancer. The V and J genes are TRBV29-1 and TRBJ2-5; 9 bases are shared with TRBD1. In DNA, the CDR3 is TGCAGCGCCCGCCCGGGTCGGGACAGGGACACGGAGACCCAGTACTTC. This gives the protein CSARPGRDRDTETQYF. Based on the CDR3 plus reference TRBV29-1 and TRBJ2-5, the full variable domain is SAVISQKPSRDICQRGTSLTIQCQVDSQVTMMFWYRQQPGQSLTLIATANQGSEATYESGFVIDKFPISRPNLTFSTLTVSNMSPEDSSIYLCSARPGRDRDTETQYFGPGTRLLVL.